The source of this TCR beta chain is a study of T cell clones after liver transplantation. For the study at large: Blood was drawn pre-transplant, before withdrawal, and after full or failed withdrawal.

The assay was immunoSEQ multiplex PCR, and TCRdb's table has in-frame clones only and misses some. The sample carries about 53,000 clones, 84% recorded once. Notes on this clone: The antigen remains undetermined.

Sorting of unstimulated PBMCs yielded separate CD3+CD4+ and CD3+CD8+ fractions. The germline V gene has CDR1 SGHDT and CDR2 YYEEEE. The CDR3 is 14 amino acids. V was pared by 2 bases and J by 6 bases, with 14 bases between. Study findings and constraints: Conclusions were preliminary, with small, heterogeneous patient groups. Post-transplant, graft-donor-reactive CD4 TCRbeta sequences in blood dropped significantly in 5 of 8 subjects.

The sequence was obtained from a human donor who received a liver transplant. V and J are TRBV5-6 and TRBJ1-1, with D hard to call. Specimen: CD4+ T cells from blood, collected before liver transplant. CDR3 coding DNA: TGTGCCAGCAGCTTTGAGGGTCCTATAGCTGAAGCTTTCTTT. Its translation is CASSFEGPIAEAFF.